This is a list of T cell receptor beta chains from one sample in a study of PD-1 blockade in mismatch repair-deficient tumors. Libraries were prepared by immunoSEQ multiplex PCR; TCRdb keeps only in-frame clonotypes and omits some of them. The sample yields 80,000 to 100,000 clones, around 85% seen once. The specimen was peripheral blood, collected 12 weeks after starting pembrolizumab. The receptors were sampled from an adult with mismatch repair-deficient cancer. Each CDR3 is given with its conserved first and last residue. A clone size is listed for some rows: how often the clone was seen (once, few, many), or a class if it is expanded.

>NA|TRBV2|TRBJ1-1
CASRVGSFENTEAFF
>NA|TRBV4-1|TRBJ1-1
CASSQFGEAFF
>NA|TRBV7-9|TRBJ1-2
CASSLARDTYGYTF
>few|TRBV19|TRBJ2-7
CASSTGTAGYEQYF
>NA|TRBV7-6|TRBJ2-7
CASSLEGDEQYF
>few|TRBV25-1|TRBJ1-2
CATSSYGYTF
>few|TRBV9|TRBJ2-1
CASSVGAGFGVSLDNEQFF
>NA|TRBV5-1|TRBJ2-5
CASSLTAVGAETQYF
>NA|TRBV11-2|TRBJ2-1
CASSLNLGLAGEQFF
>once|TRBV14|TRBJ2-1
CASSQDLAAYNEQFF
>NA|TRBV4-1|TRBJ1-2
CASSQEQGGLIYGYTF
>once|TRBV28|TRBJ1-5
CASSLQGRTLSNQPQHF
>few|TRBV9|TRBJ2-7
CASSVAYGSYEQYF
>NA|TRBV7-2|TRBJ2-3
CASSFAGTLSTDTQYF
>many|TRBV5-5|TRBJ2-7
CASSRTSDSYEQYF
>NA|TRBV7-2|TRBJ1-2
CASSPTFSYGYTF
>NA|TRBV5-1|TRBJ1-1
CASSSGQENTEAFF
>NA|TRBV15|TRBJ1-2
CATSRPTVNYGYTF
>NA|TRBV11-2|TRBJ2-1
CASSLRGSGFHNEQFF
>NA|TRBV25-1|TRBJ1-4
CASRDRAGEKLFF
>many|TRBV28|TRBJ2-7
CASSTSGGPYEQYF
>NA|TRBV5-1|TRBJ1-2
CASRSAPGQGDGYTF
>NA|TRBV6-5|TRBJ2-5
CASSSRLLQETQYF
>NA|TRBV9|TRBJ2-3
CASSVTLAGLTDTQYF
>NA|TRBV11-3|TRBJ2-1
CASSIILAGGNYNEQFF
>NA|TRBV7-6|TRBJ2-7
CASSWKESYEQYF
>NA|TRBV29-1|TRBJ1-1
CSVNRGNTEAFF
>NA|TRBV2|TRBJ2-7
CASSVAGAAYEQYF
>NA|TRBV19|TRBJ2-1
CASTENSYNEQFF
>NA|TRBV10-3|TRBJ2-1
CAISDSREREYNEQFF
>NA|TRBV27|TRBJ1-1
CASSFSVNTEAFF
>NA|TRBV5-4|TRBJ2-5
CASSSGQELANQETQYF
>few|TRBV19|TRBJ1-5
CASSEDPQPQHF
>NA|TRBV11-2|TRBJ2-7
CASSLTSGVYEQYF
>NA|TRBV6-6|TRBJ1-1
CASSRWREGRTEAFF
>NA|TRBV7-9|TRBJ2-3
CASTIPGAGVPDTQYF
>NA|TRBV10-3|TRBJ1-1
CAISQRTGPNTEAFF
>few|TRBV6-5|TRBJ1-5
CASSWDRNQPQHF
>NA|TRBV11-2|TRBJ2-7
CASSLAQGGYEQYF
>NA|TRBV5-6|TRBJ2-5
CASSAGSLRGETQYF
>many|TRBV9|TRBJ2-2
CASSANTPATGELFF
>NA|TRBV30|TRBJ2-7
CAWKVVAGGGEQYF
>NA|TRBV2|TRBJ2-5
CASKTSGETQYF
>NA|TRBV5-6|TRBJ2-7
CASSLGQVWEQYF
>NA|TRBV6-4|TRBJ2-1
CASSASPGVGEQFF
>NA|TRBV2|TRBJ2-6
CARSAGRGSGANVLTF
>NA|TRBV9|TRBJ1-2
CASSDRTGYPIVSYTF
>NA|TRBV4-3|TRBJ2-5
CASSSGTWETQYF
>NA|TRBV19|TRBJ1-4
CASSKDRGGSNEKLFF
>NA|TRBV10-1|TRBJ1-2
CASSESGGYGYTF
>NA|TRBV11-3|TRBJ2-1
CASSFYGSKDNEQFF
>NA|TRBV2|TRBJ2-5
CASTGAAQETQYF
>NA|TRBV11-3|TRBJ2-4
CASSPDTDIQYF